This T cell receptor beta chain was observed in a study of response to subunit inactivated influenza vaccine (dated by TCRdb to the late 2010s). Concerning the study at large: The study used deep quantitative T cell receptor repertoire profiling to track responses to a trivalent subunit inactivated influenza vaccine. Results and caveats for the whole study, not just this receptor: According to the authors, only a limited number of new T cells may be recruited by each seasonal influenza vaccination.

This clonotype occurred a few times. It lacks a known antigen. No base-level quality is on record; no much larger clone is a single base apart. From the cysteine through the phenylalanine, the CDR3 covers 14 amino acids. The retained sequence is limited to the CDR3, 42 bases, with the frame set at the first base. Trimming at the junction amounts to 2 bases on V and 5 bases on J, and the germline ends lie 13 bases apart. The CDR1 and CDR2 encoded by the germline V gene are SGHRS and YFSETQ. Receptor libraries were prepared by RT-PCR. TCRdb shows the sequencer as Illumina HiSeq 2500. The public reads were reprocessed in TCRdb via fastp at Q25 and MiXCR, keeping in-frame beta chains. Duplicate CDR3 protein sequences are folded into a single record with the most common DNA and genes. This sample holds approximately 700,000 distinct CDR3 sequences; about 15% were observed only once. The top ten hold 5.5% to 8% of the sample.

The origin of this receptor is a man aged 50-60 years who received an inactivated influenza vaccine. Donor details come from another sample of the same person, matched by shared clones. Sequences were derived from PBMCs from blood, sampled less than 15 days before vaccination. The chain joins TRBV5-1 to TRBJ1-2; too little of a D gene remains to name it. The nucleotide sequence is given as TGCGCCAGCAGCTTTAACGGCGAGGGTTATGGCTACACCTTC. Its translation reads: CASSFNGEGYGYTF.